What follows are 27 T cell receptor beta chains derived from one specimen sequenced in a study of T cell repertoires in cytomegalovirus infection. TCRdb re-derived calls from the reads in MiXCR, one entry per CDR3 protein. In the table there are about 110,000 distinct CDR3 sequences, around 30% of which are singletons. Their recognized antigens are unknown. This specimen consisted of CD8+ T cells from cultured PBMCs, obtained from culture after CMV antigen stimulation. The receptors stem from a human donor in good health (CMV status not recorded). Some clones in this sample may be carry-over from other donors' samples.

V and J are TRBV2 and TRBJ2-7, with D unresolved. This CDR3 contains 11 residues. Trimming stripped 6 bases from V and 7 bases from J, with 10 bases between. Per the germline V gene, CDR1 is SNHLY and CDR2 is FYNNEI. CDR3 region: CASSPVSEQYF. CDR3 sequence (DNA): TGTGCCAGCAGCCCCGTTAGTGAGCAGTACTTC.

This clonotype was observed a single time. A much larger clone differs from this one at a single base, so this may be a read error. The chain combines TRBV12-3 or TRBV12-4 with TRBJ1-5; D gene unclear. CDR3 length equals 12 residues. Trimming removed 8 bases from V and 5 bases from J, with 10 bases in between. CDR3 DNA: TGTGCCAGCGGAGAGGGCGATCAGCCCCAGCATTTT. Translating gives CASGEGDQPQHF.

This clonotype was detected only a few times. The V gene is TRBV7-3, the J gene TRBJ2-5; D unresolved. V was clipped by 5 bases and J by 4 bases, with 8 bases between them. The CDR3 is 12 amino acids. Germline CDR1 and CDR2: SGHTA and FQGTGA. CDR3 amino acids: CASSHDGETQYF. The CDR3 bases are TGTGCCAGCAGCCACGACGGAGAGACCCAGTACTTC.

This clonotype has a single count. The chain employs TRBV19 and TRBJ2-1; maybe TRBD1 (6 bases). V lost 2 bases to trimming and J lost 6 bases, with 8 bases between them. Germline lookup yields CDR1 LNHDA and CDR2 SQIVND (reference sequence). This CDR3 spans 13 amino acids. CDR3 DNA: TGTGCCAGTAGTATAATAGGGGGCAATGAGCAGTTCTTC. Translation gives CASSIIGGNEQFF.

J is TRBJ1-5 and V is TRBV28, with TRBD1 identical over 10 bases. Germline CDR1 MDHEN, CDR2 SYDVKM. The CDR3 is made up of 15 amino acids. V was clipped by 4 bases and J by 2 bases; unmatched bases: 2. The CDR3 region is CASSSGQGRNQPQHF. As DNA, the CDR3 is TGTGCCAGCAGTTCGGGACAGGGGCGCAATCAGCCCCAGCATTTT.

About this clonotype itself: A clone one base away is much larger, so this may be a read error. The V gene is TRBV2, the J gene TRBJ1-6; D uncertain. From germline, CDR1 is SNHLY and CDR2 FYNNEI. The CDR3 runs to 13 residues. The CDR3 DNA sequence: TGTGCCATCCGGAGCTCCTGTAATTCACCCCTCCACTTT. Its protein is CAIRSSCNSPLHF.

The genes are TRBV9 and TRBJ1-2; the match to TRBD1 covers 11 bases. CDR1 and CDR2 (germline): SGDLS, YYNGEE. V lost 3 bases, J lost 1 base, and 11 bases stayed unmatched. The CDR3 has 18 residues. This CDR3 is CASSAGQGAPSLNYGYTF. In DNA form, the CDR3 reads TGTGCCAGCAGCGCCGGACAGGGGGCCCCAAGCCTTAACTATGGCTACACCTTC.

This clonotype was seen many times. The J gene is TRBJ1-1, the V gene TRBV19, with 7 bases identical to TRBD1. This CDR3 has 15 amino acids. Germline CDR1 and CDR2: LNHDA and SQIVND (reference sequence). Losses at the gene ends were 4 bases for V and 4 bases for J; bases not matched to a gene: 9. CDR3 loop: CASSTRDSRGTEAFF. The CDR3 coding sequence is TGTGCCAGTAGTACCCGGGACAGTAGAGGCACTGAAGCTTTCTTT.

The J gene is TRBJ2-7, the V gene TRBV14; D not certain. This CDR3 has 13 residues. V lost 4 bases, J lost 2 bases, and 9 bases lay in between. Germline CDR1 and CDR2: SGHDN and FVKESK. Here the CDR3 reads CASSLRRAYEQYF. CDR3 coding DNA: TGTGCCAGCAGCCTACGTCGGGCCTACGAGCAGTACTTC.

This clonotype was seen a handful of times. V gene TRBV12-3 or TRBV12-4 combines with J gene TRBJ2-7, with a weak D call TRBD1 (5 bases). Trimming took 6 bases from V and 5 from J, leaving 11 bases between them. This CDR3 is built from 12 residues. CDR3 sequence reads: CASSRVGDEQYF. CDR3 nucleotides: TGTGCCAGCAGCCGCGTAGGGGACGAGCAGTACTTC.

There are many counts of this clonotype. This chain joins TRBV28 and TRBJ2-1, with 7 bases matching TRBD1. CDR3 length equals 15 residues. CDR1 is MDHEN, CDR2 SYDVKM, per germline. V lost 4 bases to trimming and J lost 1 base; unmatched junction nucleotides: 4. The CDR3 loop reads CASSYRGRSYNEQFF. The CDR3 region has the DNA TGTGCCAGCAGTTACAGGGGTAGATCCTACAATGAGCAGTTCTTC.

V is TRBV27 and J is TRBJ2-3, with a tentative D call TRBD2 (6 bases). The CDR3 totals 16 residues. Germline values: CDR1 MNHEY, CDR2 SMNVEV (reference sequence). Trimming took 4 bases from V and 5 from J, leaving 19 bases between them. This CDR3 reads CASSSVVGGAGDTQYF. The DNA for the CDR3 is TGTGCCAGCAGTTCGGTTGTAGGAGGGGCAGGAGATACGCAGTATTTT.

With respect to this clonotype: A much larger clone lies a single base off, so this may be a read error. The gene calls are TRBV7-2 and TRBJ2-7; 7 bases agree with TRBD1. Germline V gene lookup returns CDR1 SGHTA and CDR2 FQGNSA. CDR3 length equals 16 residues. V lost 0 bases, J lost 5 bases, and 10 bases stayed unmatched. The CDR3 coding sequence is TGTGCCAGCAGCTTAGCGAGTGGACAGGACGTGAACGAGCAGTACTTC. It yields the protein CASSLASGQDVNEQYF.

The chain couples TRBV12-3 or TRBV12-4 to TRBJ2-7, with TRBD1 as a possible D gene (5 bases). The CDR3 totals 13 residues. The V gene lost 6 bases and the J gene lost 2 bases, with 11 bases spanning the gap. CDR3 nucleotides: TGTGCCAGCAGATACTTGGGGCCCTACGAGCAGTACTTC. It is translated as CASRYLGPYEQYF.

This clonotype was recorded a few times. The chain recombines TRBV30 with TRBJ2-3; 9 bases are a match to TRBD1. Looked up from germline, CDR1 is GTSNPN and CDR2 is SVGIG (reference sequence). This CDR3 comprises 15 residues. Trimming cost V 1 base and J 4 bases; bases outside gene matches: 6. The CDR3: CAWSEGTGSADTQYF. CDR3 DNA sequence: TGTGCCTGGAGTGAAGGGACAGGGTCGGCAGATACGCAGTATTTT.

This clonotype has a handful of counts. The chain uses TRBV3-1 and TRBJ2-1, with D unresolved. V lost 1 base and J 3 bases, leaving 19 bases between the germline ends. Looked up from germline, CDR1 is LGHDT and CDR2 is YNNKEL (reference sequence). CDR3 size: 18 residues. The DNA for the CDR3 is TGTGCCAGCAGCCAAGGTCTCCTCATCCCCTATAACTACAATGAGCAGTTCTTC. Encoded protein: CASSQGLLIPYNYNEQFF.

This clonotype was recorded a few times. DNA of the CDR3: TGTGCCAGCAGTTTAGGTGACAGGGGCTACGAGCAGTACTTC. Its translation: CASSLGDRGYEQYF. This chain uses TRBV12-3 or TRBV12-4 with TRBJ2-7; TRBD1 aligns across 8 bases. Germline trimming cut 1 base from V and 3 bases from J; bases unmatched to any gene: 2. This CDR3 comprises 14 residues.

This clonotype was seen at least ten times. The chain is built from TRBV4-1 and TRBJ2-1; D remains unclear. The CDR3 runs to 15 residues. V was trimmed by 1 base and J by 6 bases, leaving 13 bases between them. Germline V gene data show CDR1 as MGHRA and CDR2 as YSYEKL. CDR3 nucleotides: TGCGCCAGCAGCCAAGCTCCCTTGTCCATCAATGAGCAGTTCTTC. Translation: CASSQAPLSINEQFF.

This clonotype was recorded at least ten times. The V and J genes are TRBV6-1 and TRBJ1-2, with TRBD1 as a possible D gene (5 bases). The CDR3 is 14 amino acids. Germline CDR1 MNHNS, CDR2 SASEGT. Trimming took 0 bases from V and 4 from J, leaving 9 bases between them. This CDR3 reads CASSEARGFYGYTF. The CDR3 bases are TGTGCCAGCAGTGAAGCGCGGGGGTTCTATGGCTACACCTTC.

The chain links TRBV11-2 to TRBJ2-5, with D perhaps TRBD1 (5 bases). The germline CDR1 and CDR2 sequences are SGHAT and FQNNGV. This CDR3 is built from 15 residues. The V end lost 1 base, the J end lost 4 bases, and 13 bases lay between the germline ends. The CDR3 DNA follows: TGTGCCAGCAGCTTAGTGGCGCCAGGGATAGAGACCCAGTACTTC. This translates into CASSLVAPGIETQYF. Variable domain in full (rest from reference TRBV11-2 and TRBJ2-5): EAGVAQSPRYKIIEKRQSVAFWCNPISGHATLYWYQQILGQGPKLLIQFQNNGVVDDSQLPKDRFSAERLKGVDSTLKIQPAKLEDSAVYLCASSLVAPGIETQYFGPGTRLLVL.

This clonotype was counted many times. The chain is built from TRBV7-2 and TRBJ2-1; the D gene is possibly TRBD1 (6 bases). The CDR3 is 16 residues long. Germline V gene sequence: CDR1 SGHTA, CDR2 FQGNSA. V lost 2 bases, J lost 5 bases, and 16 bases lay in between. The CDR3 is CASSLTGPGADNEQFF. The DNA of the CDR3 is TGTGCCAGCAGCTTAACAGGGCCAGGGGCTGACAATGAGCAGTTCTTC.

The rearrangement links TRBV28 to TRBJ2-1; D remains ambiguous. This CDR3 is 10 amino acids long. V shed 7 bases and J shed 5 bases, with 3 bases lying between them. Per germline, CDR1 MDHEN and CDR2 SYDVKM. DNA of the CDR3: TGTGCCAGCATGGACAATGAGCAGTTCTTC. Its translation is CASMDNEQFF.

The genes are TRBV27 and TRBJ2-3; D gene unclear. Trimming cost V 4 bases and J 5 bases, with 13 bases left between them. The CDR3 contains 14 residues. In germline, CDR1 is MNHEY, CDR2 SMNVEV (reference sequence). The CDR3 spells CASSWAGAEDTQYF. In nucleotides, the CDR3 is TGTGCCAGCAGTTGGGCTGGAGCTGAAGATACGCAGTATTTT.

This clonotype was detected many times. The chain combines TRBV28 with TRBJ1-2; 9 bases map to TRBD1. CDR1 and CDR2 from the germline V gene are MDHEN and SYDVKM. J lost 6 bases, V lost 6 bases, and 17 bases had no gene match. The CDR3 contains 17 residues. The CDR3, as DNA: TGTGCCAGCAGCTACATGACCCAGACAGGGGGGATTAATGGCTACACCTTC. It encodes CASSYMTQTGGINGYTF.

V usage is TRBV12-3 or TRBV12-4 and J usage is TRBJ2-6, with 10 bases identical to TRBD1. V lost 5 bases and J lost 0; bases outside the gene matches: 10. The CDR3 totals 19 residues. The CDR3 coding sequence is TGTGCCAGCAGTAGGGGCCGGGACAGGGGCGGCTCTGGGGCCAACGTCCTGACTTTC. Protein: CASSRGRDRGGSGANVLTF.

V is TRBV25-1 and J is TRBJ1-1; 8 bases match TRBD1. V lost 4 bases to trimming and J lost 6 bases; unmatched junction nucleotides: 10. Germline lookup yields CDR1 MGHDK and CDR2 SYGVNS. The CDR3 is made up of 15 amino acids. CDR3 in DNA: TGTGCCAGCAGTGGTTGGACAGGGATCCCATCTGAAGCTTTCTTT. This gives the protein CASSGWTGIPSEAFF.

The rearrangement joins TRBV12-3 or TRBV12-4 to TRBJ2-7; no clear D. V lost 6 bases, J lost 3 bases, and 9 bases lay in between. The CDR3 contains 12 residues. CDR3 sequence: CASSPIVYEQYF. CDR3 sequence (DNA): TGTGCCAGCAGCCCAATCGTCTACGAGCAGTACTTC.